This T cell receptor beta chain is from a study of shared clonotypes between healthy human individuals. Study-wide results and limits: Only blood underwent sampling, and tissue repertoires likely differ.

Selected positively for CCR7 and CD45RO-negative, naive CD8 cells excluded terminally differentiated effector memory CD45RA+ cells. There were only Caucasian adults among the donors, and all lived in Nashville, Tennessee. Each PCR replicate from the sorted subsets contained about 210 ng DNA, which is around 30,000 T cell genomes. Measured with immunoSEQ multiplex PCR; TCRdb has only the in-frame clones, and not every one. The table lists some 740,000 clones, approximately 92% of them singletons. On this clone: Its antigen is as yet unknown.

V trimming: 3 bases; J trimming: 5 bases; junction bases outside the gene matches: 5. This CDR3 has 14 amino acids. Germline CDR1 and CDR2: SGDLS and YYNGEE. The material sequenced was naive CD8+ T cells sorted from blood. The sequence was collected from a man aged 30-40 years in good health. The genes are TRBV9 and TRBJ2-3, with 8 bases fitting TRBD2. The CDR3 DNA reads TGTGCCAGCAGCGCCGGGACTAGGATAGATACGCAGTATTTT. This gives the protein CASSAGTRIDTQYF.